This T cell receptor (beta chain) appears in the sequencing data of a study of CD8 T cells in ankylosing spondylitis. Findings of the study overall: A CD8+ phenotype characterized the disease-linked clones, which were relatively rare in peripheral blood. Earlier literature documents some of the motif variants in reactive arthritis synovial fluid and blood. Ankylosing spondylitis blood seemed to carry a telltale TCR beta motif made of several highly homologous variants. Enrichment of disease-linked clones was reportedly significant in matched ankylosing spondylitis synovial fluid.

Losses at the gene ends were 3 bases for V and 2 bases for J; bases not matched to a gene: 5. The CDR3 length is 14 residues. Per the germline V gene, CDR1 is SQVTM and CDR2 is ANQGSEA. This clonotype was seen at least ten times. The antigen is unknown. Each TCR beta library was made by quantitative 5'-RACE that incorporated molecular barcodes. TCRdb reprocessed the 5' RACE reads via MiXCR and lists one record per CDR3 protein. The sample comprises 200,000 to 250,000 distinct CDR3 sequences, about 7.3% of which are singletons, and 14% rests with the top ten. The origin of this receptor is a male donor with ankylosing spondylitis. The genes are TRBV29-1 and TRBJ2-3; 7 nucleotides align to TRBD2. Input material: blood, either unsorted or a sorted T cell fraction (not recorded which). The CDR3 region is CSVDPGGLTDTQYF. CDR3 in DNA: TGCAGCGTTGACCCGGGGGGACTCACAGATACGCAGTATTTT.